Listed below are T cell receptor beta chains from one sample, sequenced in a study of T cells in Graves' hyperthyroidism and ophthalmopathy. TCRdb reprocessed the multiplex PCR reads with MiXCR, giving one entry per CDR3 protein. The repertoire holds 600,000 or so distinct CDR3 sequences, with approximately 15% as singletons. Sequencing was done on a sample of blood. The origin of the receptors is a woman aged 18-29 years with Graves' ophthalmopathy. CDR3s include the opening cysteine and the closing phenylalanine or tryptophan. A D gene is named only where the DNA matches it firmly. Only part of the rows carry a size: once, few, many, or a class if the clone is expanded.

>NA|TRBV25-1|TRBJ2-1|TRBD2
CASSDYPPWTSGINNEQFF
TGTGCCAGCAGTGACTACCCCCCGTGGACTAGCGGGATCAACAATGAGCAGTTCTTC
>many|TRBV11-3|TRBJ2-1|TRBD2
CASSSFDSGSGGGQFF
TGTGCCAGCAGCTCCTTCGATAGCGGGAGTGGGGGGGGGCAGTTCTTC
>few|TRBV6-6|TRBJ1-5|NA
CASSYSRGHQPQHF
TGTGCCAGCAGTTACTCGCGCGGTCATCAGCCCCAGCATTTT
>many|TRBV2|TRBJ1-2|NA
CASSLTGDNYGYTF
TGTGCCAGCTCCCTAACAGGAGACAACTATGGCTACACCTTC
>many|TRBV12-3/TRBV12-4|TRBJ2-1|NA
CASGGAGANEQFF
TGTGCCAGCGGGGGTGCGGGGGCAAATGAGCAGTTCTTC
>NA|TRBV19|TRBJ1-1|TRBD1
CASTRDRENTEAFF
TGTGCCAGTACCCGGGACAGGGAGAACACTGAAGCTTTCTTT
>NA|TRBV18|TRBJ1-1|NA
CASSPPSVENTEAFF
TGTGCCAGCTCACCACCCTCGGTGGAGAACACTGAAGCTTTCTTT
>few|TRBV9|TRBJ2-1|NA
CASSPGTRGIYNGEQFF
TGTGCCAGCAGCCCCGGGACTCGCGGAATATACAATGGTGAGCAGTTCTTC
>many|TRBV5-6|TRBJ1-1|NA
CASSGGPVTEAFF
TGTGCCAGCAGCGGGGGCCCAGTCACTGAAGCTTTCTTT
>many|TRBV3-1|TRBJ2-1|NA
CASSRGGTSYNEQFF
TGTGCCAGCAGCCGGGGCGGAACCTCCTACAATGAGCAGTTCTTC
>NA|TRBV28|TRBJ2-7|TRBD2
CASSLGGLAGSEQYF
TGTGCCAGCAGTTTAGGGGGACTAGCGGGAAGCGAGCAGTACTTC
>many|TRBV12-3/TRBV12-4|TRBJ2-5|TRBD2
CASSLWGRAVETQYF
TGTGCCAGCAGTTTATGGGGGAGGGCCGTAGAGACCCAGTACTTC
>NA|TRBV19|TRBJ1-5|NA
CASRPGTASNQPQHF
TGTGCCAGTCGACCCGGGACGGCTAGCAATCAGCCCCAGCATTTT
>many|TRBV6-6|TRBJ2-1|NA
CASSYSSLLGNEQFF
TGTGCCAGCAGTTACTCGAGTTTACTAGGCAATGAGCAGTTCTTC
>NA|TRBV9|TRBJ2-3|TRBD2
CASSVAGTSSDTQYF
TGTGCCAGCAGCGTAGCCGGGACTAGCTCAGATACGCAGTATTTT
>many|TRBV12-3/TRBV12-4|TRBJ2-7|NA
CASSFGAIGYEQYF
TGTGCCAGCAGTTTTGGGGCCATCGGTTACGAGCAGTACTTC
>NA|TRBV20-1|TRBJ1-3|NA
CSATTGLANTIYF
TGCAGTGCTACGACGGGGCTGGCAAACACCATATATTTT
>NA|TRBV4-1|TRBJ2-7|TRBD2
CASSQPGLATYEQYF
TGCGCCAGCAGCCAACCGGGACTAGCTACCTACGAGCAGTACTTC
>many|TRBV28|TRBJ2-7|NA
CASSISGTQGEQYF
TGTGCCAGCAGCATATCCGGGACCCAGGGCGAGCAGTACTTC
>many|TRBV20-1|TRBJ1-2|NA
CSARGHSVNYGYTF
TGCAGTGCTAGGGGCCATAGCGTTAACTATGGCTACACCTTC
>NA|TRBV28|TRBJ2-7|NA
CASSFVGATREQYF
TGTGCCAGCAGTTTTGTGGGGGCCACGAGGGAGCAGTACTTC
>many|TRBV3-1|TRBJ1-5|NA
CASSHGRPRDFNQPQHF
TGTGCCAGCAGCCATGGTCGGCCCCGGGACTTCAATCAGCCCCAGCATTTT
>many|TRBV12-3/TRBV12-4|TRBJ1-1|TRBD1
CASSPLTLRGKNTEAFF
TGTGCCAGCAGTCCTTTGACCCTCAGGGGGAAGAACACTGAAGCTTTCTTT
>NA|TRBV7-9|TRBJ1-4|NA
CASSYRWIGEKLFF
TGTGCCAGCAGCTACAGGTGGATCGGTGAAAAACTGTTTTTT
>many|TRBV2|TRBJ2-1|TRBD2
CASVAGEHNEQFF
TGTGCCAGCGTAGCGGGAGAACACAATGAGCAGTTCTTC
>few|TRBV4-2|TRBJ2-1|TRBD2
CASSQSGGGHNEQFF
TGTGCCAGCAGCCAGTCCGGGGGGGGACACAATGAGCAGTTCTTC
>few|TRBV19|TRBJ1-6|NA
CASKEQGLYNSPLHF
TGTGCCAGTAAGGAACAGGGACTTTATAATTCACCCCTCCACTTT
>many|TRBV7-7|TRBJ2-5|NA
CASSLGHQETQYF
TGTGCTAGCAGCTTAGGGCACCAAGAGACCCAGTACTTC
>many|TRBV28|TRBJ2-7|NA
CASSSTPTYEQYF
TGTGCCAGCAGTTCTACACCGACCTACGAGCAGTACTTC
>many|TRBV28|TRBJ2-4|NA
CASSPQPLANIQYF
TGTGCCAGCAGCCCGCAGCCCCTAGCCAACATTCAGTACTTC
>NA|TRBV12-5|TRBJ2-2|NA
CASALRGTGELFF
TGTGCTAGTGCCCTCAGGGGCACCGGGGAGCTGTTTTTT
>many|TRBV6-1|TRBJ2-7|NA
CASSDPIRRAYYEQYF
TGTGCCAGCAGTGACCCTATAAGACGGGCCTACTACGAGCAGTACTTC
>many|TRBV20-1|TRBJ2-7|NA
CSARGLPNPYEQYF
TGCAGTGCCCGCGGGCTACCGAACCCCTACGAGCAGTACTTC